This T cell receptor beta chain was found in a study of blood T cells in healthy people across ages. Through a sample-barcoded 5' primer and a J-beta primer mix, a second PCR was run for roughly 6 to 11 cycles. Each cDNA molecule received a tag from a template-switch adaptor that had 12 random nucleotides. TCRdb called the 5' RACE reads again in MiXCR, with one record for every CDR3 protein. The sample has under 1,000,000 distinct CDR3 sequences, roughly 34% seen once. With respect to this clonotype: No antigen is known for it.

Study-level results: For the donors, CMV status was unknown and possibly confounded expanded clonotype changes. Observed TCR beta diversity showed a strong correlation with the percentage of naive T cells as measured by flow cytometry.

This CDR3 spans 14 amino acids. The germline V gene has CDR1 LGHDT and CDR2 YNNKEL (reference sequence). J gave up 7 bases and V 4 bases, and 9 bases lay outside the gene matches. The chain couples TRBV3-1 to TRBJ2-7; 8 nucleotides agree with TRBD2. This clonotype originated in a man aged 18-30 years in good health. Sequencing was carried out using blood. The CDR3 sequence is CASSPGLARWEQYF. In nucleotides, the CDR3 is TGTGCCAGCAGCCCCGGACTAGCCAGGTGGGAGCAGTACTTC.